This TCR beta chain originates from a study of blood T cell repertoires in COVID-19. TCRdb's table, derived via immunoSEQ multiplex PCR, lists solely in-frame clones and lacks some. The sample comprises 35,000 to 45,000 clones, more than 65% of which are singletons, and 11% to 15% rests with the top ten. Germline V gene lookup returns CDR1 MNHNS and CDR2 SASEGT. This CDR3 region has 17 residues. V lost 0 bases to trimming and J lost 1 base, with 15 bases between them. The chain employs TRBV6-1 and TRBJ1-1; no reliable D call. This TCR was recovered from a human donor in a cohort sampled during active COVID-19. The sample comprised peripheral blood. CDR3 sequence: CASSEALERRANTEAFF. The CDR3, as DNA: TGTGCCAGCAGTGAAGCGCTAGAAAGGAGAGCGAACACTGAAGCTTTCTTT.